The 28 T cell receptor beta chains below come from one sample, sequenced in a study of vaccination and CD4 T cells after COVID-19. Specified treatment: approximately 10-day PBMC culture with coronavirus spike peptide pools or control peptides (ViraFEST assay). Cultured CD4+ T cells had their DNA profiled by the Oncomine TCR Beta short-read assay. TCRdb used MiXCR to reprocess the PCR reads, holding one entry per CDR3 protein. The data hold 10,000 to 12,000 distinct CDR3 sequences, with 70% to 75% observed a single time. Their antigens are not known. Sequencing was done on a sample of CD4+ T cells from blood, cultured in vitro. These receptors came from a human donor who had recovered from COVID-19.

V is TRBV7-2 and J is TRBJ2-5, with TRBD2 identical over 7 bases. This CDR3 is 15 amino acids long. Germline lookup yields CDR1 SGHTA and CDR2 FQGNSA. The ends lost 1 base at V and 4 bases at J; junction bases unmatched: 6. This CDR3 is CASSLGGGIRETQYF. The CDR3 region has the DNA TGTGCCAGCAGCTTAGGGGGGGGTATCAGAGAGACCCAGTACTTC.

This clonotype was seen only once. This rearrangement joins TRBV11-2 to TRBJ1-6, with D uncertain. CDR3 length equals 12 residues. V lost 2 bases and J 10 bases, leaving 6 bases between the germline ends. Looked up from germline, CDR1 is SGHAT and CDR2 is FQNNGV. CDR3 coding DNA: TGTGCCAGCAGCTTACCTGAGTCACCCCTCCACTTT. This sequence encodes CASSLPESPLHF.

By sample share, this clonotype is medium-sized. Here the CDR3 reads CARGDRGNIGTEAFF. The CDR3, as DNA: TGTGCCCGGGGGGACAGGGGGAATATTGGAACTGAAGCTTTCTTT. This rearrangement joins TRBV30 to TRBJ1-1; 11 bases align to TRBD1. The CDR3 spans 15 residues. Germline CDR1 GTSNPN, CDR2 SVGIG (reference sequence). V was pared by 8 bases and J by 5 bases, with 13 bases of the junction left unmatched.

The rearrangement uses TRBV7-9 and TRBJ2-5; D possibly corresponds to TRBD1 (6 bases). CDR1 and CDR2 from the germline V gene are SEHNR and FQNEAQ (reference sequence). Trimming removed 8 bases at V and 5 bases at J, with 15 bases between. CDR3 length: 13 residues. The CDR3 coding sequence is TGTGCCAGCGAGGACAGCAGAGGGGAGACCCAGTACTTC. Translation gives CASEDSRGETQYF.

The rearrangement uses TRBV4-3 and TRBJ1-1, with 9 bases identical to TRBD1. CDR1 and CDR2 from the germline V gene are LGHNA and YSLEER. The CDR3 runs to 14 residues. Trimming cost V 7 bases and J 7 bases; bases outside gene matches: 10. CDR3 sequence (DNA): TGCGCCAGCACCCGGGACAGGGATATCGGTGAAGCTTTCTTT. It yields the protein CASTRDRDIGEAFF.

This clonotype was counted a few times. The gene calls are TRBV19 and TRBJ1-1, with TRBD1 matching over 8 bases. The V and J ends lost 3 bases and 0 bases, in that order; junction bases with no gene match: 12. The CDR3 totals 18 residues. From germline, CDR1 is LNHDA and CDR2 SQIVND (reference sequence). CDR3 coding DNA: TGTGCCAGTAGTATTAACAGGGACAGGACGCTCATGAACACTGAAGCTTTCTTT. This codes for CASSINRDRTLMNTEAFF.

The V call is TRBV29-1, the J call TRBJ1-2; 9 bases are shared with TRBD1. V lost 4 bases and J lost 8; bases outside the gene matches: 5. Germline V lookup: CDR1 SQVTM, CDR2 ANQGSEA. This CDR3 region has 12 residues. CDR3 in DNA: TGCAGCGTTGGAGACAGGGGGTTCGGCTACACCTTC. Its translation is CSVGDRGFGYTF.

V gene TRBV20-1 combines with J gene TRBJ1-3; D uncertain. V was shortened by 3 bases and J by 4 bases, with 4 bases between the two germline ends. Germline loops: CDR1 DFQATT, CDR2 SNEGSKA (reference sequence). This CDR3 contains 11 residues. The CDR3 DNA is TGCAGTGCTAGTGTCGGAAACACCATATATTTT. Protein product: CSASVGNTIYF.

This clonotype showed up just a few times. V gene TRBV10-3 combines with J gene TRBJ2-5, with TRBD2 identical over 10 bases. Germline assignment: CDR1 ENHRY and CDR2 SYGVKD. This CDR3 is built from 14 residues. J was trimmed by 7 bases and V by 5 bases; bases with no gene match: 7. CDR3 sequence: CAISLGGTSVTQYF. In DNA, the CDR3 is TGTGCCATCAGTCTGGGTGGGACTAGCGTGACCCAGTACTTC.

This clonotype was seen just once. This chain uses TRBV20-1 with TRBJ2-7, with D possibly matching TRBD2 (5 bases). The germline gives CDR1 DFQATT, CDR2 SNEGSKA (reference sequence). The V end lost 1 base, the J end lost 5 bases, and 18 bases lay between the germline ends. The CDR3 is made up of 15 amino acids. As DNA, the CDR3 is TGCAGTGCTAGAGGGCATGGGAGCCCCCTTGACGAGCAGTACTTC. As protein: CSARGHGSPLDEQYF.

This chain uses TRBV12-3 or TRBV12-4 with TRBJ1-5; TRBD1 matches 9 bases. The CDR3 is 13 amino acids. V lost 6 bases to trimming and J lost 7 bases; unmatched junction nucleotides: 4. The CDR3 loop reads CASSRTGVQPQHF. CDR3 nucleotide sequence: TGTGCCAGCAGCCGGACAGGGGTCCAGCCCCAGCATTTT.

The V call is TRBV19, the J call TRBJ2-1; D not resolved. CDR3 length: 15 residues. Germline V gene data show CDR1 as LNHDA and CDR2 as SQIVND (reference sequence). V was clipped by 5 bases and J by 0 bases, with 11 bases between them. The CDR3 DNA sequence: TGTGCCAGTAGTGATACAGTGAGCTCCTACAATGAGCAGTTCTTC. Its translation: CASSDTVSSYNEQFF.

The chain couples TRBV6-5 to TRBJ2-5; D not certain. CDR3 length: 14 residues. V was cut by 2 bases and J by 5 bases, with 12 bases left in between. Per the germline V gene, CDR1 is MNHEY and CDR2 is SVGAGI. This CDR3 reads CASSYQDGRETQYF. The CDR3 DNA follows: TGTGCCAGCAGTTACCAAGACGGGCGGGAGACCCAGTACTTC.

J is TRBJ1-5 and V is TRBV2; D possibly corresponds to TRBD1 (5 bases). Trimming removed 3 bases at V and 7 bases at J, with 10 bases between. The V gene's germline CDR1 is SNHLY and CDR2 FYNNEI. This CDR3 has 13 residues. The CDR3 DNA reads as TGTGCCAGCAGTGATCAGGGTGGGCAGCCCCAGCATTTT. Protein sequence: CASSDQGGQPQHF.

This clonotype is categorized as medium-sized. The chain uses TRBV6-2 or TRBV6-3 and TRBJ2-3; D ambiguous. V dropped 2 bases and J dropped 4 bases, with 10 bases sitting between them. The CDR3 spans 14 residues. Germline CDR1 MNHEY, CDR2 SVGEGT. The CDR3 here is CASSYILPSDTQYF. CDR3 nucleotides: TGTGCCAGCAGTTACATCCTTCCGTCAGATACGCAGTATTTT.

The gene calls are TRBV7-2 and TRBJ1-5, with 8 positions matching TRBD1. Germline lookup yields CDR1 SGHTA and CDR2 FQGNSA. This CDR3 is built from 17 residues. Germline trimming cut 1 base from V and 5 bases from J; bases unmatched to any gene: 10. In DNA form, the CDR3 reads TGTGCCAGCAGCTTAGAACCCAGGGGGCATGTCTATCAGCCCCAGCATTTT. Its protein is CASSLEPRGHVYQPQHF.

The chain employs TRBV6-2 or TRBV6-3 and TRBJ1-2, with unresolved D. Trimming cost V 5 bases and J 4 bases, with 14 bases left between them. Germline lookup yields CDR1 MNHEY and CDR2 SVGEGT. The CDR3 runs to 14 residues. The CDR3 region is CASSDPRGAYGYTF. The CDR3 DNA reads TGTGCCAGCAGTGATCCCCGGGGAGCCTATGGCTACACCTTC.

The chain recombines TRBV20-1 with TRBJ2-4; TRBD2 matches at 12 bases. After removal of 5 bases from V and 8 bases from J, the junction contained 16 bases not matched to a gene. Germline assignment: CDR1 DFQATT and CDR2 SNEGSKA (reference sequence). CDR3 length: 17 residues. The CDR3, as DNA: TGCAGTGCTGCTCTAGCGGGAGGGCGAATTTACTCTGACATTCAGTACTTC. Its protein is CSAALAGGRIYSDIQYF.

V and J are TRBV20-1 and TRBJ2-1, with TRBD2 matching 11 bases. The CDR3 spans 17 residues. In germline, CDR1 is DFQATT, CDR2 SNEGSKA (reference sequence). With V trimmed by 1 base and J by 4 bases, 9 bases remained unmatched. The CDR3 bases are TGCAGTGCTAGAGCTACCACCGGGACTAGCGGTTACAATGAGCAGTTCTTC. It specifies CSARATTGTSGYNEQFF.

The CDR3 nucleotides read TGCAGTGCTAGCCGGGACTCCAACACTGAAGCTTTCTTT. The encoded protein is CSASRDSNTEAFF. V gene TRBV20-1 combines with J gene TRBJ1-1; D is perhaps TRBD1 (5 bases). The CDR3 totals 13 residues. Germline CDR1 is DFQATT and CDR2 is SNEGSKA (reference sequence). V shed 3 bases and J shed 2 bases, with 10 bases lying between them.

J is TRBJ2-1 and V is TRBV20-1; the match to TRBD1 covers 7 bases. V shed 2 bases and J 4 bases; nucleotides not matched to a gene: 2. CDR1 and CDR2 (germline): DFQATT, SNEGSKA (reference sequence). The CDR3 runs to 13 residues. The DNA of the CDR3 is TGCAGTGCTAGACAGGGGGTTTACAATGAGCAGTTCTTC. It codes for CSARQGVYNEQFF.

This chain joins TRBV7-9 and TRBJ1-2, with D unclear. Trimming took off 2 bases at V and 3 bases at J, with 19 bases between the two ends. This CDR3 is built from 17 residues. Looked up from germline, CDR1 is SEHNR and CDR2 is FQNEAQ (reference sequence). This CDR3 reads CASSLNQGAQRDYGYTF. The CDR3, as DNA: TGTGCCAGCAGCTTAAATCAAGGTGCTCAGAGGGACTATGGCTACACCTTC.

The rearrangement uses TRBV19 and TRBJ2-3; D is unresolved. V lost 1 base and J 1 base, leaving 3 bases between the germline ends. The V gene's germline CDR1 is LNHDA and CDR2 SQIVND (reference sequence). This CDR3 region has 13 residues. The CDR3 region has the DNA TGTGCCAGTAGTATAGGGCGCACAGATACGCAGTATTTT. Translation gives CASSIGRTDTQYF.

The CDR3 here is CASSYPSTGTRHYTF. CDR3 DNA sequence: TGTGCCAGCAGTTACCCCTCCACAGGGACTCGCCACTACACCTTC. The J gene is TRBJ1-2, the V gene TRBV6-2 or TRBV6-3, with D tentatively TRBD1 (6 bases). V was cut by 2 bases and J by 10 bases, with 20 bases left in between. Germline CDR1 MNHEY, CDR2 SVGEGT. CDR3 length: 15 residues.

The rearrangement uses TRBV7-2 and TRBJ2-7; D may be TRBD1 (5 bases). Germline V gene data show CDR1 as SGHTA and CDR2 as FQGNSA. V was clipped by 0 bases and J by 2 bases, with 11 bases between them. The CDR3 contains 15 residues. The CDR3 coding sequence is TGTGCCAGCAGCTTAGCAGGGGTTGACACCTACGAGCAGTACTTC. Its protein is CASSLAGVDTYEQYF.

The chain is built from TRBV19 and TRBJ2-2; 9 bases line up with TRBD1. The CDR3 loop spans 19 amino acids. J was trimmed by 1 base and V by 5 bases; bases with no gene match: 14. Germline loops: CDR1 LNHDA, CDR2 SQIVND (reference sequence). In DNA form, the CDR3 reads TGTGCCAGTAGTTCACCCCGGGACAGGGTTCGAGTGAACACCGGGGAGCTGTTTTTT. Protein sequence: CASSSPRDRVRVNTGELFF.

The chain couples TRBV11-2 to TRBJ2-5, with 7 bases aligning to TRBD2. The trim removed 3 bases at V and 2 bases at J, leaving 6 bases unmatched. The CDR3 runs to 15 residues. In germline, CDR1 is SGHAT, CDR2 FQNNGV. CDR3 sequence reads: CASSLVGGGQETQYF. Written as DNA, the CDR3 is TGTGCCAGCAGCTTGGTGGGGGGGGGTCAAGAGACCCAGTACTTC.

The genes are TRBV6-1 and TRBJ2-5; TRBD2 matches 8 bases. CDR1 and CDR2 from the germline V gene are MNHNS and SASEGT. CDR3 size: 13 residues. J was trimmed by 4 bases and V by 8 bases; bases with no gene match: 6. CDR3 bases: TGTGCCAGCTTGACTAGCGTGGGAGAGACCCAGTACTTC. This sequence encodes CASLTSVGETQYF.